Shown below are 18 T cell receptor beta chains from a single sample sequenced in a study of cytomegalovirus exposure and HLA in healthy donors. Use of 60 Vbeta and 13 Jbeta primers characterized the PCR. The table came from immunoSEQ multiplex PCR; TCRdb's copy has only in-frame clones and leaves some out. The repertoire consists of approximately 73,000 clones, with 75% occurring once and the leading ten covering around 12%. The sample consisted of PBMCs. Receptor source: a man aged 70-80 years in good health and CMV-seronegative.

The gene calls are TRBV20-1 and TRBJ2-1; D is unresolved. Deletions cut 4 bases from V and 9 bases from J, with 10 bases between. This CDR3 region has 11 residues. The germline gives CDR1 DFQATT, CDR2 SNEGSKA (reference sequence). CDR3 protein: CSATNQAEQFF. The CDR3, as DNA: TGCAGTGCTACGAACCAGGCTGAGCAGTTCTTC.

This chain uses TRBV30 with TRBJ1-1; unclear D gene. Germline lookup yields CDR1 GTSNPN and CDR2 SVGIG (reference sequence). V lost 2 bases to trimming and J lost 0 bases, with 7 bases between them. This CDR3 contains 13 residues. The CDR3 coding sequence is TGTGCCTGGAGTCAACTCATGAACACTGAAGCTTTCTTT. It translates to CAWSQLMNTEAFF.

This clone was counted only a few times. V is TRBV6-6 and J is TRBJ2-7, with D maybe TRBD1 (5 bases). The CDR3 covers 13 residues. V gave up 7 bases and J gave up 4 bases, with 14 bases separating them. Per the germline V gene, CDR1 is MNHNY and CDR2 is SVGAGI (reference sequence). Here the CDR3 reads CASTNPDSYEQYF. DNA of the CDR3: TGTGCCAGCACCAATCCCGACAGTTACGAGCAGTACTTC.

V usage is TRBV4-1 and J usage is TRBJ2-1; 10 bases are a match to TRBD2. Germline V gene lookup returns CDR1 MGHRA and CDR2 YSYEKL. The junction had 7 bases not matched to a gene; V was cut back by 0 bases and J by 5 bases. CDR3 length equals 17 residues. CDR3: CASSQDRSGGVDNEQFF. Written as DNA, the CDR3 is TGCGCCAGCAGCCAAGATAGGAGCGGGGGGGTGGACAATGAGCAGTTCTTC.

The V call is TRBV18, the J call TRBJ2-2; 7 bases map to TRBD1. The CDR3 is made up of 15 amino acids. Germline CDR1 KGHSH, CDR2 LQKENI. V shed 4 bases and J 2 bases; nucleotides not matched to a gene: 4. The DNA for the CDR3 is TGTGCCAGCTCACATCGACAGGGCAACACCGGGGAGCTGTTTTTT. It specifies CASSHRQGNTGELFF.

The gene calls are TRBV7-2 and TRBJ1-3; perhaps TRBD1 as D (6 bases). Trimming stripped 4 bases from V and 4 bases from J, with 11 bases between. The germline V gene encodes CDR1 SGHTA and CDR2 FQGNSA. The CDR3 has 14 residues. The CDR3 reads CASSYNREGNTIYF. Here the CDR3 DNA reads TGTGCCAGCAGCTACAACAGGGAAGGAAACACCATATATTTT.

This clone has just a few counts. This chain joins TRBV4-3 and TRBJ2-1; D perhaps matches TRBD2 (5 bases). This CDR3 contains 17 residues. From germline, CDR1 is LGHNA and CDR2 YSLEER. V shed 0 bases and J shed 7 bases, with 19 bases lying between them. The CDR3 region is CASSQDFAGRAANEQFF. The CDR3 nucleotides are TGCGCCAGCAGCCAAGATTTTGCGGGTCGAGCGGCGAATGAGCAGTTCTTC.

This clone has only one observation. The chain couples TRBV5-1 to TRBJ1-4; 7 bases agree with TRBD1. Germline CDR1 reads SGHRS; CDR2 reads YFSETQ. The CDR3 extends over 14 amino acids. V was clipped by 3 bases and J by 4 bases; unmatched bases: 3. The CDR3 DNA reads TGCGCCAGCAGCTCCGGGACAGTTAATGAAAAACTGTTTTTT. Residues: CASSSGTVNEKLFF. Full variable domain (outside the CDR3, taken from reference TRBV5-1 and TRBJ1-4): KAGVTQTPRYLIKTRGQQVTLSCSPISGHRSVSWYQQTPGQGLQFLFEYFSETQRNKGNFPGRFSGRQFSNSRSEMNVSTLELGDSALYLCASSSGTVNEKLFFGSGTQLSVL.

The CDR3 nucleotides are TGTGCCAGCAGCGGTGCCGGGGACACAGATACGCAGTATTTT. Protein: CASSGAGDTDTQYF. The chain carries TRBV5-4 and TRBJ2-3; perhaps TRBD2 as D (5 bases). The CDR3 consists of 14 residues. CDR1 is SGHNT, CDR2 YYREEE, per germline (reference sequence). V was pared by 4 bases and J by 2 bases, with 11 bases between.

As concerns this clone: The junction shows a germline mismatch at one end, possibly a read error. This chain joins TRBV7-7 and TRBJ2-3; D perhaps matches TRBD1 (5 bases). The germline gives CDR1 SSHAT, CDR2 FNYEAQ (reference sequence). This CDR3 has 13 residues. The CDR3 bases are TGTGCTAGCAGCTTAGACAGCTCGGATACGCAGTATTTT. This gives the protein CASSLDSSDTQYF.

This clone is a singleton in its sample. The chain has TRBV7-2 and TRBJ2-1; no clear D. Germline V gene data show CDR1 as SGHTA and CDR2 as FQGNSA. The CDR3 is 16 amino acids. Trimming took off 2 bases at V and 1 base at J, with 12 bases between the two ends. The CDR3 spells CASSLNSRVSYNEQFF. DNA for the CDR3: TGTGCCAGCAGCTTAAATTCCCGGGTATCCTACAATGAGCAGTTCTTC.

There are a few counts of this clone. The chain has TRBV5-1 and TRBJ1-4, with 8 bases that match TRBD1. The CDR3 is 14 amino acids. Germline values: CDR1 SGHRS, CDR2 YFSETQ. With 0 bases clipped from V and 6 bases from J, the junction kept 1 base outside the gene matches. The CDR3 protein is CASSLETGDEKLFF. The CDR3 DNA is TGCGCCAGCAGCTTGGAGACAGGGGATGAAAAACTGTTTTTT.

This chain joins TRBV18 and TRBJ1-2; D might be TRBD1 (6 bases). Germline V CDR1 and CDR2: KGHSH, LQKENI. The length of the CDR3 is 13 residues. Trimming took off 3 bases at V and 6 bases at J, with 11 bases between the two ends. The CDR3 sequence is CASSPGQGHGYTF. As DNA, the CDR3 is TGTGCCAGCTCACCGGGCCAGGGGCATGGCTACACCTTC.

This chain links TRBV28 with TRBJ2-2; D is uncertain. Germline V CDR1 and CDR2: MDHEN, SYDVKM. The V end was cut by 3 bases, the J end by 1 base, with 6 bases between. This CDR3 has 14 residues. CDR3 bases: TGTGCCAGCAGTTTGTCAGGGAACACCGGGGAGCTGTTTTTT. Residues: CASSLSGNTGELFF.

The chain recombines TRBV5-1 with TRBJ2-7, with 7 nucleotides matching TRBD2. Germline CDR1 SGHRS, CDR2 YFSETQ. The CDR3 is 16 residues long. Losses at the gene ends were 4 bases for V and 5 bases for J; bases not matched to a gene: 15. CDR3 protein: CASSAGSSGGQDEQYF. The CDR3 nucleotides read TGCGCCAGCAGCGCGGGATCTTCGGGAGGCCAGGACGAGCAGTACTTC. The variable domain in full, completed from reference TRBV5-1 and TRBJ2-7, reads KAGVTQTPRYLIKTRGQQVTLSCSPISGHRSVSWYQQTPGQGLQFLFEYFSETQRNKGNFPGRFSGRQFSNSRSEMNVSTLELGDSALYLCASSAGSSGGQDEQYFGPGTRLTVT.

V usage is TRBV6-6 and J usage is TRBJ1-6; possible D gene TRBD1, 5 bases. Germline-derived CDR1 and CDR2 are MNHNY and SVGAGI (reference sequence). The CDR3 runs 13 residues. Trimming left V 5 bases short and J 12 bases short, with 14 bases between. Here the CDR3 DNA reads TGTGCCAGCAGTACTATAGGGGCCGTACCCCTCCACTTT. Translating gives CASSTIGAVPLHF.

The rearrangement links TRBV5-1 to TRBJ2-3, with TRBD2 matching over 9 bases. The CDR3 totals 16 residues. Germline V CDR1 and CDR2: SGHRS, YFSETQ. V shed 1 base, J shed 2 bases, and the junction held 5 bases outside the gene matches. CDR3 sequence (DNA): TGCGCCAGCAGCTTGAGGCCTAGCGGGAACACAGATACGCAGTATTTT. Encoded protein: CASSLRPSGNTDTQYF.

The gene calls are TRBV7-8 and TRBJ1-6, with D possibly matching TRBD1 (6 bases). Germline-derived CDR1 and CDR2 are SGHVS and FQNEAQ. CDR3 size: 16 residues. V lost 1 base to trimming and J lost 8 bases, with 15 bases between them. Here the CDR3 DNA reads TGTGCCAGCAGCTTAGTGGCCACAGGGAATGATTCACCCCTCCACTTT. As protein: CASSLVATGNDSPLHF. Drawing the rest from reference TRBV7-8 and TRBJ1-6, the complete variable domain is GAGVSQSPRYKVAKRGQDVALRCDPISGHVSLFWYQQALGQGPEFLTYFQNEAQLDKSGLPSDRFFAERPEGSVSTLKIQRTQQEDSAVYLCASSLVATGNDSPLHFGNGTRLTVT.